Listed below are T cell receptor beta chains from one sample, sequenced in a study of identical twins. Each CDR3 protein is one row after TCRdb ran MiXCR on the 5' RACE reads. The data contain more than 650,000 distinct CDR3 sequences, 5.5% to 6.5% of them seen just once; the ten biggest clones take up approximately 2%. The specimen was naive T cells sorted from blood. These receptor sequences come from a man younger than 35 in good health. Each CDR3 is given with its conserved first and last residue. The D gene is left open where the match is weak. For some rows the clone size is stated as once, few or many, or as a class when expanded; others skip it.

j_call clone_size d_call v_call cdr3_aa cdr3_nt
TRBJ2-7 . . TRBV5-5 CASSLPYRNYEQYF TGTGCCAGCAGCTTGCCCTACAGAAACTACGAGCAGTACTTC
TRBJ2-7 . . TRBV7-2 CASSSGFWEQYF TGTGCCAGCAGCTCCGGGTTCTGGGAGCAGTACTTC
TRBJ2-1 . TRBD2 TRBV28 CASSSPAGGSNEQFF TGTGCCAGCAGTTCTCCAGCGGGAGGATCGAATGAGCAGTTCTTC
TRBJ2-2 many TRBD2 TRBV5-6 CASSLGPAGEPMELFF TGTGCCAGCAGCTTGGGCCCAGCGGGAGAGCCTATGGAGCTGTTTTTT
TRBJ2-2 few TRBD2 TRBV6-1 CASSPLLRLASDTGELFF TGTGCCAGCAGTCCATTACTCCGACTAGCGTCCGACACCGGGGAGCTGTTTTTT
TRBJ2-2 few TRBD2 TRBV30 CASKNLAGGFGGELFF TGTGCCAGCAAGAATCTAGCGGGAGGATTCGGCGGGGAGCTGTTTTTT
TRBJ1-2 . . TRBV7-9 CASSDLLGHKLGYTF TGTGCCAGCAGCGACCTCCTAGGACACAAGTTGGGCTACACCTTC
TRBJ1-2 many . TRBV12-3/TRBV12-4 CASSFAFGYTF TGTGCCAGCAGTTTTGCGTTTGGCTACACCTTC
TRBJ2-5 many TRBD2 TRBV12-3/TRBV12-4 CASSSSGGRETQYF TGTGCCAGCAGTTCTAGCGGGGGCCGCGAGACCCAGTACTTC
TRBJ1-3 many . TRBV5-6 CASSSETRRFGGNTIYF TGTGCCAGCAGCTCCGAGACGAGAAGGTTTGGTGGAAACACCATATATTTT
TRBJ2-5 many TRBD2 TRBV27 CASSLFREGREETQYF TGTGCCAGCAGTTTGTTTCGGGAGGGCCGGGAAGAGACCCAGTACTTC
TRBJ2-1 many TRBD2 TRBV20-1 CSATSSPRTSRYNEQFF TGCAGTGCTACTTCATCACCCCGGACTAGCCGGTACAATGAGCAGTTCTTC
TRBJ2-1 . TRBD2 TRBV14 CASSPGLAPSYNEQFF TGTGCCAGCAGCCCGGGACTAGCGCCTTCCTACAATGAGCAGTTCTTC
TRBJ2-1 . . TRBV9 CASSAGDQTYNEQFF TGTGCCAGCAGCGCCGGGGACCAAACCTACAATGAGCAGTTCTTC
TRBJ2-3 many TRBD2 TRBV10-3 CAIMAAGGDTQYF TGTGCCATCATGGCAGCGGGAGGAGATACGCAGTATTTT
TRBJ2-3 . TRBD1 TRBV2 CASSQGDRHTDTQYF TGTGCCAGCAGTCAGGGGGACAGGCACACAGATACGCAGTATTTT
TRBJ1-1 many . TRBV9 CASSPGGGEAFF TGTGCCAGCAGCCCCGGGGGCGGTGAAGCTTTCTTT
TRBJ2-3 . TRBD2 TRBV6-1 CASSEFLRSGRTDTQYF TGTGCCAGCAGTGAATTCTTACGTAGCGGGAGAACAGATACGCAGTATTTT
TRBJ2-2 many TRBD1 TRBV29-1 CSVEPGGPNTGELFF TGCAGCGTTGAACCAGGGGGCCCGAACACCGGGGAGCTGTTTTTT
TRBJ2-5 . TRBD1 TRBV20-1 CSANRGRVQETQYF TGCAGTGCAAACAGGGGGCGAGTTCAAGAGACCCAGTACTTC
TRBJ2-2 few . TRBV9 CASSVAEHGELFF TGTGCCAGCAGCGTAGCGGAGCACGGGGAGCTGTTTTTT
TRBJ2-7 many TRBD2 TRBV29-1 CSVVAGGTTYEQYF TGCAGCGTGGTAGCGGGAGGGACCACCTACGAGCAGTACTTC
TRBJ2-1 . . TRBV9 CASSSNRVRQFF TGTGCCAGCAGCTCTAACAGGGTTAGGCAGTTCTTC
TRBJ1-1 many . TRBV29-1 CSARGVEAFF TGCAGCGCCCGGGGGGTTGAAGCTTTCTTT
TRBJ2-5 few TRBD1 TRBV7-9 CASSLIGTAVQETQYF TGTGCCAGCAGCTTAATCGGGACAGCCGTTCAAGAGACCCAGTACTTC
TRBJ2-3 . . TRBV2 CASSEARLTDTQYF TGTGCCAGCAGTGAAGCCCGCCTCACAGATACGCAGTATTTT
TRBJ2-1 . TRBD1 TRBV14 CASSQAGTGYRREQFF TGTGCCAGCAGCCAAGCCGGGACAGGGTATAGGCGTGAGCAGTTCTTC
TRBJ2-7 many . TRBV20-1 CSARDTQENYYEQYF TGCAGTGCTAGAGATACGCAGGAAAATTACTACGAGCAGTACTTC
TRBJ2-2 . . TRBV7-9 CASSHPENTGELFF TGTGCCAGCAGCCACCCGGAGAACACCGGGGAGCTGTTTTTT
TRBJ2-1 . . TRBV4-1 CASSYTGTVYNEQFF TGCGCCAGCAGCTATACCGGGACGGTGTACAATGAGCAGTTCTTC
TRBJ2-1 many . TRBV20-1 CSASMGQPFNEQFF TGCAGTGCTAGTATGGGCCAACCCTTCAATGAGCAGTTCTTC
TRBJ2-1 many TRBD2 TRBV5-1 CASSSRLAGPYNEQFF TGCGCCAGCAGCTCGAGACTAGCGGGACCGTACAATGAGCAGTTCTTC
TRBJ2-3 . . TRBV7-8 CASSAGGPADTQYF TGTGCCAGCAGCGCTGGAGGGCCGGCAGATACGCAGTATTTT
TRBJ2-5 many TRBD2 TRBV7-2 CASSLSGGWETQYF TGTGCCAGCAGCTTATCGGGGGGATGGGAGACCCAGTACTTC
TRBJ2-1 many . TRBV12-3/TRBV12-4 CASSQGLLNEQFF TGTGCCAGCAGCCAAGGACTGCTCAATGAGCAGTTCTTC